What follows describes a single T cell receptor (beta chain). This entry belongs to a study of cytotoxic CD8 clonotypes in ibrutinib-treated CLL. Method: immunoSEQ multiplex PCR; TCRdb's copy keeps in-frame clones and lacks some. The sample shows 55,000 to 80,000 clones, 45% to 60% of them seen only once. The source material was PBMCs, sampled after 12 months of ibrutinib treatment. The TCR originated in a human donor with chronic lymphocytic leukemia.

CDR3 sequence (DNA): TGCAGCGTTGAAACCACTACCGGGAGCCGGAAGCAGTTCTTC. Amino acid sequence: CSVETTTGSRKQFF. V and J are TRBV29-1 and TRBJ2-1, with D possibly TRBD2 on 6 matching bases. The CDR3 length is 14 residues. Trimming took 2 bases from V and 11 from J, leaving 19 bases between them. The germline V gene has CDR1 SQVTM and CDR2 ANQGSEA.